This T cell receptor beta chain came from a study of cytomegalovirus exposure and HLA in healthy donors listed by TCRdb under 2017. Concerning the study at large: An earlier analysis of around 600 of the donors reported about 250 Gb of sequence data and more than 90 million unique TCR beta sequences from about 200 million T cells. Roughly 300 gigabases of sequencing data and approximately 84 million unique TCR sequences were included in an early release covering 550 to 800 HLA-typed donors. The genetic ancestry cluster associated with self-reported Caucasian donors included 65% to 90% of the 398 genotyped donors. The study was designed to test whether signatures of past pathogen exposure could be identified by cataloging public T cell receptors. The study used immunosequencing to profile the T cell repertoires of approximately 640 subjects and linked those repertoires to cytomegalovirus serostatus. Along with the approximately 600-subject first cohort, a separate validation cohort of about 110 different subjects was used. To predict cytomegalovirus infection status, the study combined high-throughput TCR immunosequencing, statistical association of individual TCRs with disease status, and machine learning. A later analysis re-analyzed previously published TCR beta repertoires from 666 donors and added high-resolution HLA genotyping to study TCR occurrence patterns. The later analysis used no new phenotypic data to find candidate immune exposures, relying instead on TCR beta sequences and their occurrence across donors. An earlier analysis of 587 of the donors applied high-throughput TCR beta sequencing to assess whether each TCR beta V gene segment acted as functional or pseudogenic. Donor age, sex, ethnicity and CMV serostatus were collected together with the repertoire data. Genome-wide SNP genotypes for about three fifths of the 666 donors were used in a later genetic analysis, which treated that subset as a discovery cohort. Every discovery cohort repertoire had been produced on one sequencing platform. HLA typing covered class I and class II loci at four-digit resolution. The number of donors typed differed by locus, with roughly 629-640 for A, B, C, DRB1 and DQB1, about 500 for DQA1, 600 to 610 for DPA1, and some 440 for DPB1. Five DR-DQ haplotypes were treated as single units for association and clustering because of strong linkage in the cohort. On average, roughly 240,000 unique TCR beta nucleotide sequences were sequenced per donor among 350 to 400 genotyped donors of the cohort, with 15% to 20% of those sequences being non-productive. General study outcomes and caveats: Across donors, most TCR sequences were observed very rarely, whereas some public TCRs were present in many individuals. The study gave a list of around 170 TCR beta chains associated with cytomegalovirus. In a later analysis, HLA-associated TCR beta chains showed more clonal expansion and lower generation probabilities than non-associated chains that were equally common. A further reported finding was that TCR beta sequences accurately predicted the HLA-A and HLA-B alleles for most subjects in the first cohort. In this cohort, only TCR beta chains were sequenced, and detectable features were limited by the absence of alpha or paired-chain data. Because HLA typing was missing for some donors at each locus, association tests included only the typed subset. Roughly uniform sequencing depth across donors was assumed in presence/absence analyses, although this assumption may not hold. Correlated functional status among segregating V segments might be attributable to linkage disequilibrium, but an unknown experimental factor could not be ruled out. In an earlier analysis of about 540 of the donors, most TCR beta V segments were observed in productive rearrangements about 90% or about 30% of the time, broadly matching IMGT annotations. A later analysis found that TCR association rates varied across HLA loci, with DRB1 alleles showing the most associated TCRs and HLA-C alleles the fewest. The classifier was reported to diagnose cytomegalovirus status with high specificity and sensitivity in both the original and validation cohorts. The authors suggested that the approach could potentially be extended to other disease states and immunological phenotypes. At a false discovery rate of 0.05, a later analysis linked some 17,000 TCR beta sequences to specific HLA alleles. Compared with the roughly 700-donor mean, donors in an Asian-associated ancestry cluster had fewer N-insertions in productive TCRs, according to a later genetic analysis. The sequencing pipeline was judged likely to have produced a cluster of highly shared sequence variants as a technical artifact. Because counts were too low, roughly 17 rarely observed V segments, including chromosome 9 orphons, were left out of the earlier analysis of a few hundred of the donors. When HLA alleles, especially DR and DQ, strongly co-occurred, attributing TCR associations to individual alleles was difficult. Some IMGT-functional V segments, including TRBV6-2 and TRBV6-3, could not be distinguished by the 87-base-pair reads and were therefore excluded. In a later analysis, most CMV-associated TCR beta chains were found to appear HLA-restricted, with HLA associations seemingly driven largely by CMV exposure. A later genetic analysis associated a missense DCLRE1C variant with V-gene and J-gene trimming of TCR beta chains, and an independent cohort replicated the association. A later analysis reported that several top co-occurrence clusters appeared linked to parvovirus B19, influenza, CMV and Epstein-Barr virus. Immune exposure information for the cohort was limited to CMV serostatus. In vitro tests confirmed that three of the cytomegalovirus-associated TCR beta chains recognize cytomegalovirus antigens.

The cohort comprised under 700 healthy bone marrow donors. Cohort members were all nominally healthy when sampled, although unrecorded immune exposures were likely present. The donor tested CMV seronegative, placing the donor among the 350 or so seronegative members of the cohort. Every donor gave a peripheral blood sample, and the peripheral blood mononuclear cells from that sample were used for TCR beta sequencing. The Qiagen DNeasy Blood Extraction Kit was used to extract genomic DNA from the blood cell samples. V was cut back by 1 base and J by 5 bases, leaving a gap of 11 bases between them. From a lookup of the germline V gene (reference sequence), CDR1 and CDR2 are SEHNR and FQNEAQ. The cysteine opens and the phenylalanine closes a CDR3 of 14 amino acids. Of the read, only the CDR3 DNA is kept; its 42 bases are in frame from base 1. This clone was observed once. Its antigen target is currently unknown. Base qualities are not provided; no much larger clone lies one nucleotide away.

The library relied on the immunoSEQ multiplex PCR assay. For the multiplex PCR, a mixture combining 60 forward primers for TCR Vbeta segments and 13 reverse primers for TCR Jbeta segments was used. Amplification of the CDR3 region of rearranged TCR beta genes was performed with a multiplex PCR assay on genomic DNA. Amplified TCR beta libraries were sequenced as 87-base-pair reads on the Illumina HiSeq System. The original methods were these. In a later analysis, 80 million or so unique TCR beta chains were counted across the approximately 620 repertoires, and roughly 9.9 million of these chains were shared by at least two donors. Raw reads were error-corrected and collapsed into unique sequences by a nearest-neighbor algorithm in which closely related sequences were merged to remove PCR and sequencing errors. V, D and J gene segments were assigned by aligning CDR3 sequences to IMGT reference sequences. For a sequence to be retained, a match of at least six nucleotides was required to both a V gene segment and a J gene segment. A rearrangement counted as productive if the CDR3 had no stop codons and remained in frame with V and J, and every other rearrangement counted as non-productive. Following IMGT convention, CDR3 was defined as the stretch from the second conserved V-encoded cysteine up to the conserved J-encoded phenylalanine. In an earlier analysis of around 600 of the donors, sequences lacking an unambiguous match to a single V gene segment were excluded. In an earlier analysis of 587 of the donors, V segments were called functional above 56.7% productive rearrangements and were called segregating when the between-donor standard deviation exceeded 5%. To diagnose cytomegalovirus status from the catalog of TCR beta chain sequences, a statistical classification framework was built. In a later analysis, TCR nucleotide sequences were compared against IMGT/GENE-DB human TR gene sequences so that V and J genes could be assigned. Using the TCRdist pipeline, a later analysis assigned CDR3 sequences along with most-parsimonious VDJ recombination scenarios. A later analysis defined each TCR beta chain by its CDR3 amino acid sequence plus V-gene family, and excluded reads lacking a unique V-gene family. As a way to deal with suspected cross-contamination and a sequencing artifact, a later analysis dropped 592 nucleotide sequences that were highly shared and had low generation probability. A later analysis calculated a clonal expansion index for each public chain from normalized within-repertoire ranks of inferred template counts. Generation probabilities in a later analysis came from a VDJ recombination model fitted to out-of-frame rearrangements, and those results were checked against IGoR. In a later analysis, hypergeometric tests were used to score TCR-TCR, TCR-HLA and TCR-CMV co-occurrence, with a repertoire-size bias correction applied to TCR pairs. In a later analysis, false discovery rates were estimated by permuting HLA or CMV assignments 20 times. A later analysis grouped co-occurring TCRs with DBSCAN, adding TCRdist sequence similarity when clustering within HLA-allele-positive subsets. Co-occurrence clustering excluded repertoires with fewer than 30,000 or more than 120,000 public chains, plus five with anomalous nucleotide sharing. TCRdb obtained this table from immuneACCESS and retained in-frame rearrangements with V and J assigned. These tables miss some clones; where compared with another copy, unresolved V genes account for less than half of the shortfall, and the remainder is unexplained. The V and J calls and clone size are taken from that table; D and trimming were inferred from the DNA. The sample table lists around 130,000 clones, 61% of them with a count of one. The ten largest clones capture 1.8% of the sample.

The source of this sequence is a male donor in good health and CMV-seronegative. The specimen sequenced was PBMCs. The chain is encoded by TRBV7-9 joined to TRBJ1-2, and the D gene may be TRBD1, 5 bases matching. The DNA sequence is TGTGCCAGCAGCTTAGGGTCGGGGGGTTATGGCTACACCTTC. Its translation reads: CASSLGSGGYGYTF.